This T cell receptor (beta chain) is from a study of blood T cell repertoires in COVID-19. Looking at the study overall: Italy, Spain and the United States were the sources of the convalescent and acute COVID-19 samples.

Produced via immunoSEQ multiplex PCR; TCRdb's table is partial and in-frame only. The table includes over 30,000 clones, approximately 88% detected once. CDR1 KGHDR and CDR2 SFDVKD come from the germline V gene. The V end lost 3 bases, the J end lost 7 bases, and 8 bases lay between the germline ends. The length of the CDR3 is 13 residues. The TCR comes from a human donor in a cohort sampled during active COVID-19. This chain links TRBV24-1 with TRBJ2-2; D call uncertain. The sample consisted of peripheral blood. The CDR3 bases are TGTGCCACCAGTGATCTAAGCTTCGGGGAGCTGTTTTTT. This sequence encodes CATSDLSFGELFF.